This T cell receptor beta chain stems from a study of chemoradiotherapy in HPV16-positive cancers. Data came from immunoSEQ multiplex PCR; TCRdb stores just in-frame clones and leaves some out. The data show about 5,100 clones, 60% to 85% seen once. V lost 4 bases to trimming and J lost 5 bases, with 8 bases between them. Germline lookup yields CDR1 KGHSY and CDR2 FQNENV. The CDR3 sequence is 13 residues long. Repertoires were sampled repeatedly during chemoradiotherapy. Study results and caveats: Candidate HPV-specific clones and E7-related TCR motifs grew in tumor during treatment. Better recurrence-free survival went with HPV-responsive T-cell expansion in HPV16-positive patients.

This clone was counted between two and nine times. Its antigen is unknown. Sample: tumor tissue, taken from a patient who underwent chemoradiotherapy. The rearrangement joins TRBV16 to TRBJ2-2; TRBD1 is a possible D gene (5 bases). The sequence derives from a human donor with HPV-associated anogenital cancer. The CDR3 protein is CASSPSGTGELFF. In DNA, the CDR3 is TGTGCCAGCAGCCCCTCAGGGACCGGGGAGCTGTTTTTT.